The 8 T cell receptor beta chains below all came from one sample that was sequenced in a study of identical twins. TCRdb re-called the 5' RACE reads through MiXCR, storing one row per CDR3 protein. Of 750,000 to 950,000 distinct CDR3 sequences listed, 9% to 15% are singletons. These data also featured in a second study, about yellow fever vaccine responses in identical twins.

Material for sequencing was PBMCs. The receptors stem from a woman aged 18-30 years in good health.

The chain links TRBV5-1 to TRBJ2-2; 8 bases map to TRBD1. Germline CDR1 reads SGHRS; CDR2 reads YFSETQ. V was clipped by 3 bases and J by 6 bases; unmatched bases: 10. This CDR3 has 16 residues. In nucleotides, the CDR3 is TGCGCCAGCAGCTCTGGACAGGGAAGACGCGCCGGGGAGCTGTTTTTT. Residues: CASSSGQGRRAGELFF.

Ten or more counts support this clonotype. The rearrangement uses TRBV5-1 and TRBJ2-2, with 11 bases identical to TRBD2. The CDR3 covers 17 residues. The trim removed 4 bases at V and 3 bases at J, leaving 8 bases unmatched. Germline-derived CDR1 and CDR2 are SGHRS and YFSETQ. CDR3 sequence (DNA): TGCGCCAGCAGCCCCACTTTGGGACTAGCGGACACCGGGGAGCTGTTTTTT. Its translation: CASSPTLGLADTGELFF.

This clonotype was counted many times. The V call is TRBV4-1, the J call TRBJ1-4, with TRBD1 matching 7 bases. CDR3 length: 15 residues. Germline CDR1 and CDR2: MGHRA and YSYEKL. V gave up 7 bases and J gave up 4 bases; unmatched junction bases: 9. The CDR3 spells CASNEQGWGNEKLFF. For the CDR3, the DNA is TGCGCCAGCAACGAACAGGGGTGGGGTAATGAAAAACTGTTTTTT.

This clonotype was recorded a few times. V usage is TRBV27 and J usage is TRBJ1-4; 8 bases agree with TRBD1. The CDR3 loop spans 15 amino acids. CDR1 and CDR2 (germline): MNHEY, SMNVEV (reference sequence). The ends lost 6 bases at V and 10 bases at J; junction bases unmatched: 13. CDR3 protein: CASSTRLDGTGKLFF. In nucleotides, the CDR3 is TGTGCCAGCAGCACTAGGTTGGACGGGACAGGAAAACTGTTTTTT.

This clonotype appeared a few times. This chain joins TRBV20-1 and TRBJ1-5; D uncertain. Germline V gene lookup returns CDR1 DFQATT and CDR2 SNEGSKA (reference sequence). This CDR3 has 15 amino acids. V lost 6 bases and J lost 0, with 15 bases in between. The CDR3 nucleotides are TGCAGTGCGGAAGAGAGAGACGGTAGCAATCAGCCCCAGCATTTT. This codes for CSAEERDGSNQPQHF.

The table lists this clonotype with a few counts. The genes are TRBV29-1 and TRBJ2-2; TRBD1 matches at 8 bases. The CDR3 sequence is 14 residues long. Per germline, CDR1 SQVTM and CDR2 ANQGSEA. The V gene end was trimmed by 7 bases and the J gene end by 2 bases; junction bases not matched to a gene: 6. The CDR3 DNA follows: TGCAGCGCTGCGGGACAGGAAAACACCGGGGAGCTGTTTTTT. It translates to CSAAGQENTGELFF.

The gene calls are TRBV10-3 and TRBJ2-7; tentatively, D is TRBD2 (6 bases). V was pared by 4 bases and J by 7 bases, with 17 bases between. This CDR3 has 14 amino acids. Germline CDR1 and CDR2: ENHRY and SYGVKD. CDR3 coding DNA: TGTGCCATCAGTGCCCGGCGCGACGGAGGGGAGCAGTACTTC. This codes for CAISARRDGGEQYF.

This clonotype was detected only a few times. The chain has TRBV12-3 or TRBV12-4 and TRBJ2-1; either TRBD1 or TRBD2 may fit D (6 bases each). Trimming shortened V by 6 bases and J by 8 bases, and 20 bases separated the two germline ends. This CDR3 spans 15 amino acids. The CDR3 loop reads CASSPGGQVIYEQFF. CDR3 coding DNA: TGTGCCAGCAGCCCCGGGGGCCAGGTTATCTATGAGCAGTTCTTC.